The entry that follows covers one T cell receptor beta chain sequence. Trimming cost V 9 bases and J 6 bases, with 12 bases left between them. The CDR3 runs 11 residues. CDR1 is SNHLY and CDR2 is FYNNEI in the germline V gene. These data belong to a study of T cell clones after liver transplantation. Background on the study: Third-party-reactive TCRbeta sequences from pre-transplant mixed lymphocyte reactions served as antigen-independent comparators.

This table comes from immunoSEQ multiplex PCR, and its TCRdb copy is limited to in-frame clones, with some not included. The repertoire holds about 74,000 clones, with about four fifths as singletons. The TCR was taken from a human donor who received a liver transplant. The specimen comprised CD4+ T cells from blood, sampled before liver transplant. The chain employs TRBV2 and TRBJ2-7; possibly TRBD2 for D (5 bases). In DNA form, the CDR3 reads TGTGCCAGTAGGGCCGAGGGCGAGCAGTACTTC. This gives the protein CASRAEGEQYF.